The 17 T cell receptor beta chains in this list originate from one sample, sequenced in a study of blood T cells in healthy people across ages (dated by TCRdb to about 2015). The library was obtained by 5' RACE. Sequenced using an Illumina HiSeq 2500. A second PCR of about 6 to 11 cycles was performed with a sample-barcoded 5' primer and a J-beta primer mix. TCRdb cleaned the public reads at Q25 with fastp, built clones with MiXCR and kept in-frame beta chains. CDR3 protein sequences are deduplicated, and each keeps its most common genes and DNA. Recorded for this sample are over 750,000 distinct CDR3 sequences; roughly 25% of them occurred a single time. The leading ten clones occupy 9.4% of the sample. Separately, the same data were catalogued under a study of T cells of mothers and their children.

The sample taken for sequencing was blood. Receptors were obtained from a boy between 5 and 17 years old in good health.

The rearrangement links TRBV7-6 to TRBJ1-1, with D perhaps matching TRBD1 (5 bases). The CDR3 totals 13 residues. The germline V gene has CDR1 SGHVS and CDR2 FNYEAQ. Trimming took 2 bases from V and 5 from J, leaving 9 bases between them. CDR3 bases: TGTGCCAGCAGCTTAAAGGGGAAGACTGAAGCTTTCTTT. Its protein is CASSLKGKTEAFF. Using reference TRBV7-6 and TRBJ1-1 for the parts outside the CDR3, the full variable domain is GAGVSQSPRYKVTKRGQDVALRCDPISGHVSLYWYRQALGQGPEFLTYFNYEAQQDKSGLPNDRFSAERPEGSISTLTIQRTEQRDSAMYRCASSLKGKTEAFFGQGTRLTVV.

The V gene is TRBV7-2, the J gene TRBJ2-5; possibly TRBD2 for D (6 bases). The J call is uncertain, as TRBJ2-1 better fits the DNA end. The germline gives CDR1 SGHTA, CDR2 FQGNSA. CDR3 length: 12 amino acids. The CDR3 DNA is TGTGCCAGCAGCACTAAGCCGACTAGACAGTTCTTC. Translating gives CASSTKPTRQFF.

This chain joins TRBV5-5 and TRBJ2-5; D possibly corresponds to TRBD1 (6 bases). Germline CDR1 reads SGHKS; CDR2 reads YYEKEE (reference sequence). Trimming removed 3 bases at V and 5 bases at J, with 14 bases between. This CDR3 comprises 14 residues. The CDR3 sequence is CASSYNRVRETQYF. CDR3 bases: TGTGCCAGCAGCTATAACAGGGTCAGGGAGACCCAGTACTTC.

J is TRBJ2-3 and V is TRBV10-3; D is perhaps TRBD2 (6 bases). Germline CDR1 ENHRY, CDR2 SYGVKD. The CDR3 loop spans 14 amino acids. The V gene lost 6 bases and the J gene lost 4 bases, with 14 bases spanning the gap. The CDR3: CAIRSGVGADTQYF. The CDR3 DNA follows: TGTGCCATCAGGTCGGGGGTAGGGGCAGATACGCAGTATTTT.

The chain has TRBV5-5 and TRBJ2-3; the D is unclear. Trimming left V 0 bases short and J 3 bases short, with 14 bases between. Per the germline V gene, CDR1 is SGHKS and CDR2 is YYEKEE (reference sequence). This CDR3 is 16 amino acids long. The CDR3 spells CASSLEADYRTDTQYF. The CDR3 region has the DNA TGTGCCAGCAGCTTGGAGGCCGATTATAGAACAGATACGCAGTATTTT.

The chain employs TRBV11-2 and TRBJ2-7; no clear D gene. The CDR3 runs 11 residues. Germline V gene sequence: CDR1 SGHAT, CDR2 FQNNGV. The V gene lost 0 bases and the J gene lost 7 bases, with 4 bases spanning the gap. The CDR3 region has the DNA TGTGCCAGCAGCTTAGATTGGGAGCAGTACTTC. As protein: CASSLDWEQYF.

This clonotype has just a few counts. The chain is built from TRBV5-1 and TRBJ2-5; D is possibly TRBD1 or TRBD2 (6 bases each). Trimming took off 2 bases at V and 5 bases at J, with 19 bases between the two ends. This CDR3 is 16 amino acids long. Germline V gene sequence: CDR1 SGHRS, CDR2 YFSETQ. The CDR3 loop is CASSFRGTTTGETQYF. The CDR3, as DNA: TGCGCCAGCAGCTTCCGCGGGACAACTACCGGGGAGACCCAGTACTTC.

This clonotype came up a few times. This rearrangement joins TRBV12-3 or TRBV12-4 to TRBJ1-1; 9 nucleotides match TRBD1. The CDR3 has 13 residues. With 6 bases clipped from V and 4 bases from J, the junction kept 3 bases outside the gene matches. The CDR3 is CASRGQGGTEAFF. The CDR3 DNA is TGTGCCAGCAGGGGACAGGGTGGCACTGAAGCTTTCTTT.

This clonotype appeared a few times. V is TRBV5-1 and J is TRBJ2-5; TRBD2 aligns across 11 bases. Unmatched junction bases numbered 8, after V lost 0 bases and J lost 7 bases. Germline V CDR1 and CDR2: SGHRS, YFSETQ. This CDR3 has 16 amino acids. CDR3: CASSLATLAGVATQYF. The CDR3 DNA reads as TGCGCCAGCAGCTTGGCCACACTAGCGGGAGTAGCGACCCAGTACTTC.

Only a few counts were recorded for this clonotype. The chain couples TRBV19 to TRBJ1-1; D call uncertain. The ends were cut back, 2 bases at V and 2 bases at J, with 6 bases in the middle. The V gene's germline CDR1 is LNHDA and CDR2 SQIVND (reference sequence). This CDR3 is 13 amino acids long. CDR3 in DNA: TGTGCCAGTAGTATATATCGTAACACTGAAGCTTTCTTT. Translated, it gives CASSIYRNTEAFF.

This chain joins TRBV7-3 and TRBJ2-2; D ambiguous. V dropped 4 bases and J dropped 5 bases, with 14 bases sitting between them. CDR3 size: 15 residues. Germline values: CDR1 SGHTA, CDR2 FQGTGA. Here the CDR3 reads CASSSNARGTGELFF. CDR3 coding DNA: TGTGCCAGCAGCTCGAACGCTCGAGGAACCGGGGAGCTGTTTTTT.

V usage is TRBV28 and J usage is TRBJ2-7; D could derive from TRBD1 or TRBD2 (5 bases each). The V end was cut by 8 bases, the J end by 4 bases, with 21 bases between. Germline V gene sequence: CDR1 MDHEN, CDR2 SYDVKM. CDR3 length: 15 amino acids. CDR3 coding DNA: TGTGCCAGCTTCACGAAATCGATGGGACCTTACGAGCAGTACTTC. Amino acids: CASFTKSMGPYEQYF. Full variable domain (missing parts from reference TRBV28 and TRBJ2-7): DVKVTQSSRYLVKRTGEKVFLECVQDMDHENMFWYRQDPGLGLRLIYFSYDVKMKEKGDIPEGYSVSREKKERFSLILESASTNQTSMYLCASFTKSMGPYEQYFGPGTRLTVT.

This clonotype has more than one count but fewer than ten. The chain couples TRBV3-1 to TRBJ2-5, with 14 bases matching TRBD2. The J call may be incorrect, as the DNA end agrees better with TRBJ2-1. Germline V gene data show CDR1 as LGHDT and CDR2 as YNNKEL (reference sequence). CDR3 length: 15 residues. Here the CDR3 reads CASSQGLAGVNEQFF. In DNA form, the CDR3 reads TGTGCCAGCAGCCAGGGACTAGCGGGAGTCAATGAGCAGTTCTTC.

J is TRBJ2-4 and V is TRBV20-1; maybe TRBD2 (6 bases). The CDR3 runs to 13 residues. CDR1 is DFQATT and CDR2 is SNEGSKA in the germline V gene (reference sequence). Trimming pared 3 bases from V and 6 bases from J, leaving 12 bases between. CDR3 residues: CSARWREANIQYF. The CDR3 region has the DNA TGCAGTGCTAGGTGGCGGGAAGCAAACATTCAGTACTTC.

This chain connects TRBV5-1 to TRBJ2-1, with D unclear. There are 13 residues in the CDR3. Germline V gives CDR1 SGHRS, CDR2 YFSETQ. V was shortened by 4 bases and J by 2 bases, with 7 bases between the two germline ends. The CDR3 sequence is CASSQAPYNEQFF. As DNA, the CDR3 is TGCGCCAGCAGCCAGGCCCCCTACAATGAGCAGTTCTTC.

The chain uses TRBV7-2 and TRBJ1-2; possible D gene TRBD1, 5 bases. This CDR3 is 12 amino acids long. The ends were cut back, 3 bases at V and 8 bases at J, with 10 bases in the middle. Germline CDR1 SGHTA, CDR2 FQGNSA. The CDR3 nucleotides are TGTGCCAGCAGCTTTGACAGAAGCGGCTACACCTTC. This translates into CASSFDRSGYTF.

The chain couples TRBV6-1 to TRBJ2-7; D may correspond to TRBD1 or TRBD2 (5 bases each). The germline V gene has CDR1 MNHNS and CDR2 SASEGT. The CDR3 totals 17 residues. Trimming left V 3 bases short and J 1 base short, with 19 bases between. CDR3 in amino acids: CASSERPGPGGSYEQYF. The CDR3 nucleotides are TGTGCCAGCAGTGAGCGACCGGGGCCCGGCGGTTCCTACGAGCAGTACTTC.